Below, 4 T cell receptor beta chains from the same sample are listed, as sequenced in a study of spatial heterogeneity in lung cancer. Regarding the study as a whole: Tumor mutation counts were tracked by expanded intratumoral alpha and beta TCR counts.

TCRdb called the 5' RACE reads again in MiXCR, with one record for every CDR3 protein. The table records 100,000 or so distinct CDR3 sequences, 3.5% to 5% of them present only once. Their target antigens are unknown. The time point was: sample taken at primary tumor resection. Sequenced material: lung tumor tissue, taken at surgery. These receptor sequences come from a male donor with early-stage non-small cell lung cancer.

There are many counts of this clonotype. The chain joins TRBV15 to TRBJ2-1; no clear D gene. This CDR3 is built from 11 residues. In germline, CDR1 is LNHNV, CDR2 YYDKDF (reference sequence). Trimming removed 1 base at V and 8 bases at J, with 3 bases between. CDR3 DNA: TGTGCCACCAGCAGAGGGTATGAGCAGTTCTTC. Its protein is CATSRGYEQFF.

Ten or more counts support this clonotype. V is TRBV3-1 and J is TRBJ2-1, with a weak D call TRBD2 (6 bases). The CDR3 extends over 15 amino acids. V lost 4 bases and J 4 bases, leaving 14 bases between the germline ends. Germline CDR1 reads LGHDT; CDR2 reads YNNKEL (reference sequence). The CDR3 protein is CASSLRDWPYNEQFF. The CDR3 bases are TGTGCCAGCAGCCTACGGGACTGGCCTTACAATGAGCAGTTCTTC.

This clonotype was seen at least ten times. V gene TRBV7-9 combines with J gene TRBJ2-5; 7 bases line up with TRBD1. Germline lookup yields CDR1 SEHNR and CDR2 FQNEAQ (reference sequence). The CDR3 has 13 residues. The J segment lost 13 bases and the V segment lost 4 bases, leaving 12 bases of the junction unmatched. CDR3 region: CASSSDRPDRLYF. CDR3 coding DNA: TGTGCCAGCAGCTCGGACCGACCGGACAGGTTGTACTTC. The variable domain in full, completed from reference TRBV7-9 and TRBJ2-5, reads DTGVSQNPRHKITKRGQNVTFRCDPISEHNRLYWYRQTLGQGPEFLTYFQNEAQLEKSRLLSDRFSAERPKGSFSTLEIQRTEQGDSAMYLCASSSDRPDRLYFGPGTRLLVL.

This clonotype was detected ten times or more. This chain links TRBV6-6 with TRBJ1-6; D not resolved. The germline V and J ends were trimmed by 0 bases and 8 bases, with 8 bases remaining between them. CDR1 and CDR2 from the germline V gene are MNHNY and SVGAGI (reference sequence). This CDR3 is 14 amino acids long. In DNA form, the CDR3 reads TGTGCCAGCAGTTACTCTCCTGAGTATTCACCCCTCCACTTT. Amino acids: CASSYSPEYSPLHF.